This T cell receptor beta chain is drawn from a study of blood T cells in healthy people across ages (dated by TCRdb to between 2015 and 2016). About the investigation overall: In model experiments, roughly one uniquely barcoded TCR beta cDNA molecule per two T cells was captured by template switching. Using deep sequencing normalized with unique cDNA molecular identifiers, the study measured how TCR beta repertoire diversity changes with age. Donors were grouped into four age groups: young (average 16 years), middle-aged (around 39), aged (about 60) and long-lived (over 80). Donors of different ages were randomly distributed across sequencing lanes to avoid experimental bias. The study analyzed two additional independent replicas of 1 million unique cDNA reads from the same blood draw for two donors, one aged 18 to 29 and one aged 80 or older.

This clonotype was recorded a few times. Its antigen specificity is not known. No per-base quality is available; no much larger clone lies one base away. CDR1 MNHEY and CDR2 SVGEGT were looked up in the germline V gene. The CDR3 has 15 amino acids, counting the end cysteine and phenylalanine. The CDR3 DNA has 45 bases and is translated from base 1. V ends up 4 bases short and J 1 base short, with an unmatched junction base count of 6. Receptor libraries were prepared by 5' RACE. The sample was run on an Illumina HiSeq 2500. A second about 7 to 11 cycle PCR used a sample-barcoded 5' primer and a J-beta primer mix. Each TCR beta cDNA molecule received a unique molecular identifier from a template-switch 5' adaptor carrying 12 random nucleotides. Each sample yielded at least 2.5 million CDR3-containing paired-end reads. The Mint cDNA synthesis kit, primed by a TRBC-specific oligonucleotide, was used to synthesize first-strand cDNA from all RNA. Following uracil-DNA glycosylase treatment, all cDNA underwent a first 18-cycle PCR with the universal primers M1SS and BC2_uni_R. The original methods were these. Normalization of each sample was performed by random selection of 1 million high-quality reads, each carrying a distinct molecular identifier. Reads sharing molecular identifiers were discarded rather than binned into consensus sequences. MiTCR, run with a Q25 quality threshold and the strictest error-elimination algorithm, handled CDR3 identification, clonotype clustering and error correction. Lower-bound total TCR beta diversity was estimated with a nonparametric unseen species model using Euler transformation. TCRdb itself trimmed the public reads at Q25 with fastp, ran MiXCR and retained productive beta chains. Merged by CDR3 protein, the rows form single entries marked with the most common genes and DNA. TCRdb's processing, not the authors', yielded these V and J calls. The sample profile shows under 2 million distinct CDR3 sequences; about 31% of them were found once. The top ten constitute about 11% of the sample.

The paper as a whole reports these results and caveats: Observed TCR beta diversity per million T cells fell roughly linearly with age, and a significant reduction was already apparent by age roughly 41. Because donor CMV infection status was unknown, age-related changes in expanded clonotypes were potentially confounded. The long-lived group showed more naive CD4+ T cells, fewer expanded clones and increased TCR diversity than the aged group, suggesting age selection. Estimates of total diversity based on one million sequenced T cells were considered lower bounds and underestimates. Because profiling used bulk unsorted PBMCs, naive and antigen-experienced compartments could not be compared conclusively. There was a strong correlation between observed TCR beta diversity and the percentage of naive T cells measured by flow cytometry.

Systemically healthy Caucasian individuals from Russia, roughly 40 in total and aged roughly 6 to 100 years, were included as donors. Each donor gave 9.5 to 10 milliliters of peripheral blood, drawn into EDTA-treated Vacutainer tubes. Ficoll-Paque density-gradient centrifugation was used to isolate PBMCs, with at least 7 million per sample. Trizol reagent was used to extract total RNA from the PBMCs, yielding at least 5.5 micrograms per sample. Naive CD45RAhigh/CD27high T cell percentages were measured by flow cytometry on a PBMC aliquot from every donor. The TCR was taken from a woman in her 30s in good health. The source material was blood. The receptor chain draws on TRBV6-2 or TRBV6-3 and TRBJ2-7, and 8 junction bases match TRBD2. The CDR3: CASSSTSGWSYEQYF. The DNA sequence is given as TGTGCCAGCAGTTCCACTAGCGGATGGTCCTACGAGCAGTACTTC.